The source of this T cell receptor beta chain is a study of cytomegalovirus exposure and HLA in healthy donors. Findings and limits, study-wide: Most sequenced TCRs were rare (though some public TCRs occurred in many donors). Reportedly, diagnosis of cytomegalovirus status by the classifier showed high specificity and sensitivity. Specificity for CMV antigens was confirmed in vitro for a few of the CMV-associated chains. Cytomegalovirus-associated TCR beta chains were listed, numbering more than 150.

Notes on this clone: Its antigen remains unknown.

Per the germline V gene, CDR1 is SEHNR and CDR2 is FQNEAQ (reference sequence). V was clipped by 4 bases and J by 4 bases, with 17 bases between them. The CDR3 is 16 amino acids. Sequencing was performed with immunoSEQ multiplex PCR; in TCRdb, only in-frame clones are kept and a portion is missing. The data show 220,000 or so clones, roughly 84% seen once. The clonotype was recovered from a woman between 18 and 29 years old in good health and CMV-seropositive. This chain connects TRBV7-9 to TRBJ2-1, with D perhaps matching TRBD2 (7 bases). What was sequenced was PBMCs. CDR3 in DNA: TGTGCCAGCAGCTCCAGTGGGGGCGGGAGTTACAATGAGCAGTTCTTC. Translated, it gives CASSSSGGGSYNEQFF.